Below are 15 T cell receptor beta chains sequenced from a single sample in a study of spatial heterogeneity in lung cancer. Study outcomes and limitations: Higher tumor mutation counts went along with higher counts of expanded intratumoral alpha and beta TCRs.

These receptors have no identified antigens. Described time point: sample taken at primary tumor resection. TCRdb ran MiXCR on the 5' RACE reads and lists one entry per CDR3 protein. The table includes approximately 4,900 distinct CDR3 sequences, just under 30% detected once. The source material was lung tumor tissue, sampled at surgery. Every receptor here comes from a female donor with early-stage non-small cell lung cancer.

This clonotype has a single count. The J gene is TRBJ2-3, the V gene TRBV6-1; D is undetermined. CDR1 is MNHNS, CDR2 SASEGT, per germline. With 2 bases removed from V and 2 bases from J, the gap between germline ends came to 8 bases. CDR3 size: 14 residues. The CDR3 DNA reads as TGTGCCAGCAGTGAACCCTCCTACACAGATACGCAGTATTTT. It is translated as CASSEPSYTDTQYF.

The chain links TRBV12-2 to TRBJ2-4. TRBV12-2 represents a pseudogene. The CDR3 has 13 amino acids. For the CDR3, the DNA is TGTGCAAGTCGGAGACTAGTCACACACATTCAGTACTTC. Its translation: CASRRLVTHIQYF.

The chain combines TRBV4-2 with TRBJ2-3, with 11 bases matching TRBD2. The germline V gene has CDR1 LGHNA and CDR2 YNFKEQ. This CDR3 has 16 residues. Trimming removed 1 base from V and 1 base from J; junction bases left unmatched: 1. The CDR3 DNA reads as TGTGCCAGCAGCCAAGGACTAGCGGGACGCACAGATACGCAGTATTTT. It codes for CASSQGLAGRTDTQYF.

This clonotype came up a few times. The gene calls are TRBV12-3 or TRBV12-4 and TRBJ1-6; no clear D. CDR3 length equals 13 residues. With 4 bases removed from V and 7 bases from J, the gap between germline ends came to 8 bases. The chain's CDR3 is CASSSAANSPLHF. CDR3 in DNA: TGTGCCAGCAGTTCGGCAGCAAATTCACCCCTCCACTTT.

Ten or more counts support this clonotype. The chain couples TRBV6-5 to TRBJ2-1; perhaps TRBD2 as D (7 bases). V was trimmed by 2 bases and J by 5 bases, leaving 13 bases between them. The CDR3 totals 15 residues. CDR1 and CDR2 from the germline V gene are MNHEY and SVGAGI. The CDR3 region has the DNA TGTGCCAGCAGTTACGGCCGCGGGGGCCACAATGAGCAGTTCTTC. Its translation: CASSYGRGGHNEQFF.

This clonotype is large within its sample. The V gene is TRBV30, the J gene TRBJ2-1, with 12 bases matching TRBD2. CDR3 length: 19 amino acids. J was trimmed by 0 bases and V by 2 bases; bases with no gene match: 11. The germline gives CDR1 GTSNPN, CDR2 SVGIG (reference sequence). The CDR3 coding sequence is TGTGCCTGGAGTCGCCGACTAGCGGGGGACACCCTCTCCTACAATGAGCAGTTCTTC. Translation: CAWSRRLAGDTLSYNEQFF.

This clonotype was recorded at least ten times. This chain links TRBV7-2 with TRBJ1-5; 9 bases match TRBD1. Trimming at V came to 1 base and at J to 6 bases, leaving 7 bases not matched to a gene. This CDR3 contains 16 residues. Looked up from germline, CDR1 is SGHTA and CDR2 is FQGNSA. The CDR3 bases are TGTGCCAGCAGCTTAGACCCACAGGGGGCGAGTCAGCCCCAGCATTTT. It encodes CASSLDPQGASQPQHF.

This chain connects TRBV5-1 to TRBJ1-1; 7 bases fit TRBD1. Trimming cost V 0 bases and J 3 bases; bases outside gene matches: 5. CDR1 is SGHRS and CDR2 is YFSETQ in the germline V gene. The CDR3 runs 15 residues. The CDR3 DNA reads TGCGCCAGCAGCTTGGATCCAGGGGGGGACACTGAAGCTTTCTTT. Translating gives CASSLDPGGDTEAFF. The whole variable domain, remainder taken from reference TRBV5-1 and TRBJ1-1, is KAGVTQTPRYLIKTRGQQVTLSCSPISGHRSVSWYQQTPGQGLQFLFEYFSETQRNKGNFPGRFSGRQFSNSRSEMNVSTLELGDSALYLCASSLDPGGDTEAFFGQGTRLTVV.

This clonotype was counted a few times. This CDR3 is CASSSTGPTSYEQFF. CDR3 bases: TGTGCCAGCAGCTCGACAGGTCCCACCTCCTATGAGCAGTTCTTC. The V gene is TRBV5-8, the J gene TRBJ2-1; tentatively, D is TRBD1 (6 bases). The CDR3 is 15 amino acids. Trimming took 3 bases from V and 8 from J, leaving 18 bases between them. Germline V gene data show CDR1 as SGHTS and CDR2 as YDEGEE.

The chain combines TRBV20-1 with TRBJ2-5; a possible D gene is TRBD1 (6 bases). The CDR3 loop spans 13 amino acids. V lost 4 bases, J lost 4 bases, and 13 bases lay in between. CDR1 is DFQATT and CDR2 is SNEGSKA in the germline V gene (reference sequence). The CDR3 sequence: CSATPPGVETQYF. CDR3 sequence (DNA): TGCAGTGCTACCCCCCCAGGGGTAGAGACCCAGTACTTC.

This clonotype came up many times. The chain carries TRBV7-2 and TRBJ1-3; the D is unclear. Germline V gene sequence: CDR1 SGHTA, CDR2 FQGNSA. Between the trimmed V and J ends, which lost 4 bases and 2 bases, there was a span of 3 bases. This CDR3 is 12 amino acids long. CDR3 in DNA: TGTGCCAGCAGCTGGGCTGGAAACACCATATATTTT. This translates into CASSWAGNTIYF.

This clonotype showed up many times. Written as DNA, the CDR3 is TGTGCCACCAGCAGAGGGCCCGGGGACAGCCTGGGGGAGCAGTACTTC. Its protein is CATSRGPGDSLGEQYF. The gene calls are TRBV15 and TRBJ2-7, with 7 bases aligning to TRBD1. CDR1 is LNHNV, CDR2 YYDKDF, per germline (reference sequence). V shed 1 base, J shed 7 bases, and the junction held 13 bases outside the gene matches. The CDR3 extends over 16 amino acids. Based on the CDR3 plus reference TRBV15 and TRBJ2-7, the full variable domain is DAMVIQNPRYQVTQFGKPVTLSCSQTLNHNVMYWYQQKSSQAPKLLFHYYDKDFNNEADTPDNFQSRRPNTSFCFLDIRSPGLGDTAMYLCATSRGPGDSLGEQYFGPGTRLTVT.

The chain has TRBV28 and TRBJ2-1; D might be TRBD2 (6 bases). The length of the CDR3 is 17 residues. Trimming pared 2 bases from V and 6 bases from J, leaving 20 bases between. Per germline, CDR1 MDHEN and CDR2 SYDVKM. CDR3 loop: CASSLSPGGPNPNEQFF. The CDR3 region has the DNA TGTGCCAGCAGTTTAAGCCCCGGAGGGCCGAATCCCAATGAGCAGTTCTTC.

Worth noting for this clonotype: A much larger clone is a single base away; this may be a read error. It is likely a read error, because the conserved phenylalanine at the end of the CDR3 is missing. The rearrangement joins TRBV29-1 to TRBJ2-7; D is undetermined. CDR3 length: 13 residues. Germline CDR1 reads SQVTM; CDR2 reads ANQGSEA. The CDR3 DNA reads TGCAGCGTCCGAAGGCCAGGCTCCTCCGAGCAGTACCTC. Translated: CSVRRPGSSEQYL.

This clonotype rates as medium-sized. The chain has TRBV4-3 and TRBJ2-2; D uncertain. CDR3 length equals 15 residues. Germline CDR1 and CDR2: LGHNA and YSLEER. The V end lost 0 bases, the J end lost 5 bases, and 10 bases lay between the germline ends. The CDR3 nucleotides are TGCGCCAGCAGCCAAGATCTCCGTGGGACCGGGGAGCTGTTTTTT. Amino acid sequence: CASSQDLRGTGELFF.